One and the same sample provided the 2 T cell receptor beta chains below, sequenced in a study of regulatory T cells in long-lasting Graves disease. Time point here: newly diagnosed GD, antithyroid drugs for less than 3 months. From PBMCs, RNA was extracted and then used to make the TCR library. For TCR beta, libraries came from iRepertoire HTBI primers and Arm-PCR of CDR3 regions. Via MiXCR, TCRdb re-called the multiplex PCR reads, giving one row per CDR3 protein. This table holds around 480,000 distinct CDR3 sequences, 15% to 20% found once. These data are also associated with another study on T cells in Graves' hyperthyroidism and ophthalmopathy.

The sample was peripheral blood mononuclear cells (PBMCs), taken at new diagnosis, from a patient treated with antithyroid drugs. The receptors stem from a man aged 40-55 years with Graves disease.

This clonotype was detected only a few times. This rearrangement joins TRBV10-1 to TRBJ2-5; D unclear. The V end was cut by 5 bases, the J end by 2 bases, with 9 bases between. CDR3 size: 13 residues. CDR1 WNHNN and CDR2 SYGVQD come from the germline V gene (reference sequence). Here the CDR3 reads CASSRVLQETQYF. CDR3 nucleotides: TGCGCCAGCAGTCGAGTTTTACAAGAGACCCAGTACTTC.

The chain links TRBV29-1 to TRBJ2-7, with D unresolved. In germline, CDR1 is SQVTM, CDR2 ANQGSEA. The germline V and J ends were trimmed by 3 bases and 0 bases, with 18 bases remaining between them. The CDR3 covers 16 residues. CDR3: CSVEGRPPRSSYEQYF. The CDR3 bases are TGCAGCGTTGAGGGCAGGCCCCCAAGGAGCTCCTACGAGCAGTACTTC.